This T cell receptor (beta chain) is drawn from a study of cytotoxic CD8 clonotypes in ibrutinib-treated CLL. Assay used: immunoSEQ multiplex PCR; TCRdb lists only in-frame clones, some missing. The table lists over 100,000 clones, approximately 85% of them singletons. Germline CDR1 is LGHNA and CDR2 is YSLEER. V dropped 1 base and J dropped 1 base, with 11 bases sitting between them. This CDR3 has 17 amino acids. Sequencing was performed on PBMCs, taken after 24 months of ibrutinib treatment. The chain recombines TRBV4-3 with TRBJ2-6; perhaps TRBD2 as D (5 bases). This TCR was sampled from a human donor with chronic lymphocytic leukemia. Here the CDR3 DNA reads TGCGCCAGCAGCCAAGCTGTCTGGGAGTCTGGGGCCAACGTCCTGACTTTC. Encoded protein: CASSQAVWESGANVLTF.